This T cell receptor beta chain was retrieved from a study of T cell repertoires in cytomegalovirus infection. Study in general: Both recently identified HLA-C-restricted and well-studied HLA-B-restricted CMV epitopes were used in the study.

As to this clonotype: Its antigen is unidentified.

TCRdb processed the reads anew with MiXCR; each CDR3 protein has one entry. The sample has approximately 110,000 distinct CDR3 sequences; roughly 39% are singletons. The CDR3 has 16 residues. Germline V CDR1 and CDR2: LGHDT, YNNKEL (reference sequence). V shed 4 bases, J shed 5 bases, and the junction held 12 bases outside the gene matches. V and J are TRBV3-1 and TRBJ2-5; 8 positions agree with TRBD1. The sequenced sample was CD8+ T cells from cultured PBMCs, obtained from culture after CMV antigen stimulation. This TCR was recovered from a human donor in good health (CMV status not recorded). Some clones in this sample may be carry-over from other donors' samples. The CDR3 reads CASSLGTTQGEETQYF. The CDR3 DNA is TGTGCCAGCAGCCTCGGCACAACACAGGGGGAGGAGACCCAGTACTTC.